This T cell receptor beta chain came from a study of T-cell reconstitution after alpha-beta-depleted transplantation in children. CDR1 is DFQATT and CDR2 is SNEGSKA in the germline V gene (reference sequence). This CDR3 has 10 residues. V was cut by 1 base and J by 5 bases, with 2 bases left in between. Library preparation (for TCRbeta) was performed with unique molecular identifiers. TCRdb independently ran MiXCR on the PCR reads; one entry per CDR3 protein. The table includes 500,000 or so distinct CDR3 sequences, approximately 30% detected once. This clonotype was counted ten times or more. The source was PBMCs from the stem cell graft donor, collected from the stem cell graft. This receptor was taken from a human donor who donated a stem cell graft to a child with aplastic anemia. This chain connects TRBV20-1 to TRBJ2-5, with D uncertain. CDR3 bases: TGCAGTGCTAGAGCGGAGACCCAGTACTTC. The encoded protein is CSARAETQYF.